A single sample is the source of the 9 T cell receptor beta chains below, sequenced in a study of blood T cell repertoires in COVID-19. Produced via immunoSEQ multiplex PCR; TCRdb's table is partial and in-frame only. The profile shows under 80,000 clones, around 83% of them singletons. Sequenced: peripheral blood. All receptors derive from a man of 80 years or more with acute or convalescent COVID-19.

The chain combines TRBV11-3 with TRBJ2-7; 7 positions agree with TRBD1. V lost 2 bases, J lost 1 base, and 5 bases stayed unmatched. Germline lookup yields CDR1 SGHNT and CDR2 YENEEA. The CDR3 spans 15 residues. The CDR3 DNA reads as TGTGCCAGCAGCTTACGGGCAGGGGGTTCCTACGAGCAGTACTTC. This gives the protein CASSLRAGGSYEQYF.

The chain uses TRBV19 and TRBJ1-2; D unresolved. V was shortened by 7 bases and J by 6 bases, with 15 bases between the two germline ends. CDR1 is LNHDA, CDR2 SQIVND, per germline (reference sequence). This CDR3 spans 13 amino acids. The CDR3 loop is CASTPGLADGYTF. CDR3 DNA sequence: TGTGCCAGTACCCCCGGGCTAGCGGATGGCTACACCTTC.

This chain uses TRBV7-2 with TRBJ2-2, with 8 bases fitting TRBD1. J was trimmed by 3 bases and V by 1 base; bases with no gene match: 1. This CDR3 is built from 15 residues. Per the germline V gene, CDR1 is SGHTA and CDR2 is FQGNSA. The CDR3 region has the DNA TGTGCCAGCAGCTTAGGACAGGGGCACACCGGGGAGCTGTTTTTT. Translation: CASSLGQGHTGELFF.

The chain couples TRBV7-9 to TRBJ2-1; 13 bases map to TRBD2. Trimming removed 5 bases from V and 6 bases from J; junction bases left unmatched: 13. This CDR3 comprises 18 residues. Germline V gives CDR1 SEHNR, CDR2 FQNEAQ (reference sequence). The CDR3 sequence is CASSTWTSGSGFGNEQFF. In DNA, the CDR3 is TGTGCCAGCAGCACATGGACTAGCGGGAGTGGTTTTGGCAATGAGCAGTTCTTC. Full variable domain (outside the CDR3, taken from reference TRBV7-9 and TRBJ2-1): DTGVSQNPRHKITKRGQNVTFRCDPISEHNRLYWYRQTLGQGPEFLTYFQNEAQLEKSRLLSDRFSAERPKGSFSTLEIQRTEQGDSAMYLCASSTWTSGSGFGNEQFFGPGTRLTVL.

The genes are TRBV19 and TRBJ2-1; possible D gene TRBD2, 5 bases. The CDR3 covers 15 residues. Looked up from germline, CDR1 is LNHDA and CDR2 is SQIVND (reference sequence). The V and J ends lost 2 bases and 2 bases respectively, with 10 bases between them. The CDR3 DNA reads TGTGCCAGTAGTATATCCCGGGAACCCTACAATGAGCAGTTCTTC. Protein sequence: CASSISREPYNEQFF.

The chain recombines TRBV7-2 with TRBJ2-5, with 7 bases identical to TRBD1. In germline, CDR1 is SGHTA, CDR2 FQGNSA. This CDR3 contains 14 residues. J was trimmed by 3 bases and V by 5 bases; bases with no gene match: 6. The CDR3 nucleotides are TGTGCCAGCAGCCTACAGGGGTGGGAAGAGACCCAGTACTTC. Protein sequence: CASSLQGWEETQYF. Based on the CDR3 plus reference TRBV7-2 and TRBJ2-5, the full variable domain is GAGVSQSPSNKVTEKGKDVELRCDPISGHTALYWYRQSLGQGLEFLIYFQGNSAPDKSGLPSDRFSAERTGGSVSTLTIQRTQQEDSAVYLCASSLQGWEETQYFGPGTRLLVL.

The chain is built from TRBV11-2 and TRBJ2-1; D perhaps matches TRBD1 (6 bases). Germline-derived CDR1 and CDR2 are SGHAT and FQNNGV. The CDR3 sequence is 17 residues long. V was cut by 0 bases and J by 3 bases, with 15 bases left in between. The CDR3 is CASSLEPKTGYYNEQFF. The CDR3 nucleotides read TGTGCCAGCAGCTTAGAGCCAAAGACAGGATACTACAATGAGCAGTTCTTC.

The genes are TRBV2 and TRBJ2-3; 12 positions agree with TRBD2. Trimming cost V 3 bases and J 5 bases; bases outside gene matches: 12. This CDR3 is built from 18 residues. Germline V CDR1 and CDR2: SNHLY, FYNNEI. CDR3 protein: CASSDQGLAGGQIDTQYF. In DNA, the CDR3 is TGTGCCAGCAGTGATCAAGGGCTAGCGGGAGGGCAGATAGATACGCAGTATTTT.

The chain combines TRBV24-1 with TRBJ2-7, with TRBD2 matching over 10 bases. Looked up from germline, CDR1 is KGHDR and CDR2 is SFDVKD. The J segment lost 3 bases and the V segment lost 2 bases, leaving 3 bases of the junction unmatched. This CDR3 comprises 15 residues. In DNA form, the CDR3 reads TGTGCCACCAGTGATTCTAGCGGGAGTCACTACGAGCAGTACTTC. This codes for CATSDSSGSHYEQYF.